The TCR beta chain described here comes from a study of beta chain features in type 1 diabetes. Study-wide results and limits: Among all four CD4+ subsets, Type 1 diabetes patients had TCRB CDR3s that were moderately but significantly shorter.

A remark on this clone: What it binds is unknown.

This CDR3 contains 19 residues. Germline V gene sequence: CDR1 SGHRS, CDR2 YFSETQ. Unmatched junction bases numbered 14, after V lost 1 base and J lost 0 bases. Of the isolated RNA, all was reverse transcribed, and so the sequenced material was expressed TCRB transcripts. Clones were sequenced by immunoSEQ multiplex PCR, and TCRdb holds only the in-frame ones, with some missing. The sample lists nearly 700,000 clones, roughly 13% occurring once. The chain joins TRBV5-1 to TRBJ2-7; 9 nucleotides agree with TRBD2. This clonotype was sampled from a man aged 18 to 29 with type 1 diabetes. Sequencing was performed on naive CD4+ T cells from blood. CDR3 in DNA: TGCGCCAGCAGCTTGACGCCCGATTCTACAGCGGGGGGCTCCTACGAGCAGTACTTC. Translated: CASSLTPDSTAGGSYEQYF.